This entry describes one TCR beta chain. Its antigen is not identified. Prior autoimmune disease or systemic immunosuppression barred patients. This sample was taken from a study of OX40 agonist ivuxolimab in advanced cancers. Study background: Cancers in dose escalation were hepatocellular, melanoma, renal cell and head and neck. Whole-study results and caveats: By week 6 at 0.1 to 3.0 mg/kg, blood CD4+ and CD8+ T cells had expanded clonally.

Clones were read by immunoSEQ multiplex PCR, and TCRdb kept only the in-frame ones, dropping some. Of fewer than 70,000 clones listed, 85% to 90% were seen once; the top ten hold 6.1%. The CDR3 length is 13 residues. Germline V gene sequence: CDR1 SGHVS, CDR2 FQNEAQ. V was shortened by 2 bases and J by 7 bases, with 11 bases between the two germline ends. The chain joins TRBV7-8 to TRBJ1-2, with D possibly matching TRBD1 (5 bases). The TCR comes from an adult with an advanced solid tumor such as melanoma, head and neck, liver or kidney cancer. The sample here was CD4+ or CD8+ T cells sorted from blood, taken in a trial of the OX40 agonist ivuxolimab. CDR3 sequence reads: CASSLMRGGGYTF. CDR3 nucleotides: TGTGCCAGCAGCTTAATGAGGGGAGGTGGCTACACCTTC. Together with reference TRBV7-8 and TRBJ1-2, the CDR3 gives the full variable domain: GAGVSQSPRYKVAKRGQDVALRCDPISGHVSLFWYQQALGQGPEFLTYFQNEAQLDKSGLPSDRFFAERPEGSVSTLKIQRTQQEDSAVYLCASSLMRGGGYTFGSGTRLTVV.